A few counts support the clone carrying this T cell receptor (beta chain). Germline V gene sequence: CDR1 LNHNV, CDR2 YYDKDF (reference sequence). V lost 5 bases to trimming and J lost 2 bases, with 20 bases between them. The CDR3 has 17 residues. This entry is derived from a study of blood T cell repertoires in COVID-19. Assay used: immunoSEQ multiplex PCR; TCRdb lists only in-frame clones, some missing. The profile covers 150,000 to 200,000 clones, with around 80% appearing a single time and around an eighth taken by the ten largest. This TCR came from a man aged 45-60 years who had recovered from COVID-19. This chain connects TRBV15 to TRBJ2-3; D possibly corresponds to TRBD2 (6 bases). Sequencing was performed on peripheral blood. The CDR3 region is CATSGPDGGVTTDTQYF. The CDR3 DNA reads as TGTGCCACCAGCGGGCCTGATGGAGGGGTCACCACAGATACGCAGTATTTT.